Below, 26 T cell receptor beta chains from the same sample are listed, as sequenced in a study of blood T cell repertoires in COVID-19. The repertoire was sequenced with immunoSEQ multiplex PCR; TCRdb's copy has only in-frame clones and lacks some. The sample records 150,000 to 200,000 clones, around nine tenths being singletons. Sequenced material: peripheral blood. Every receptor here comes from a man between 18 and 35 years old with active or convalescent COVID-19.

The rearrangement links TRBV7-9 to TRBJ1-5; TRBD1 agrees at 11 bases. The CDR3 consists of 14 residues. The junction had 2 bases not matched to a gene; V was cut back by 5 bases and J by 5 bases. Germline lookup yields CDR1 SEHNR and CDR2 FQNEAQ (reference sequence). CDR3 sequence reads: CASSRTGGDQPQHF. In DNA, the CDR3 is TGTGCCAGCAGCCGGACAGGGGGCGATCAGCCCCAGCATTTT.

The chain employs TRBV19 and TRBJ1-2; 8 nucleotides agree with TRBD1. The CDR3 length is 14 residues. The trim removed 10 bases at V and 1 base at J, leaving 8 bases unmatched. The germline V gene encodes CDR1 LNHDA and CDR2 SQIVND (reference sequence). The DNA for the CDR3 is TGTGCCACTCTGGACAGGGCCGTTAACTATGGCTACACCTTC. Translated, it gives CATLDRAVNYGYTF.

V and J are TRBV19 and TRBJ2-3, with 12 bases aligning to TRBD2. Germline CDR1 reads LNHDA; CDR2 reads SQIVND (reference sequence). The CDR3 contains 14 residues. V was clipped by 6 bases and J by 5 bases; unmatched bases: 3. CDR3 sequence (DNA): TGTGCCAGTAGCCCGGGACTAGCGGGAGATACGCAGTATTTT. Translating gives CASSPGLAGDTQYF.

This sequence joins TRBV13 and TRBJ1-1; 10 nucleotides align to TRBD1. The CDR3 runs to 15 residues. V shed 5 bases, J shed 1 base, and the junction held 4 bases outside the gene matches. Germline CDR1 reads PRHDT; CDR2 reads FYEKMQ (reference sequence). As DNA, the CDR3 is TGTGCCAGCAGCAAGACAGGGGGCCGGAACACTGAAGCTTTCTTT. As protein: CASSKTGGRNTEAFF.

The rearrangement joins TRBV2 to TRBJ1-1; TRBD1 agrees at 11 bases. V lost 6 bases and J lost 3; bases outside the gene matches: 0. CDR1 and CDR2 (germline): SNHLY, FYNNEI. The CDR3 length is 13 residues. Here the CDR3 reads CASRGQGDTEAFF. DNA of the CDR3: TGTGCCAGCAGGGGACAGGGGGACACTGAAGCTTTCTTT.

The chain is built from TRBV18 and TRBJ1-3; 8 nucleotides agree with TRBD1. V shed 4 bases, J shed 8 bases, and the junction held 10 bases outside the gene matches. Germline V lookup: CDR1 KGHSH, CDR2 LQKENI. The CDR3 has 15 residues. The CDR3 nucleotides read TGTGCCAGCTCACTGACCCCGGGACAGGCAGACACCATATATTTT. Translated, it gives CASSLTPGQADTIYF.

This clone was detected once. The CDR3 loop is CASSFRGAAYEQYV. CDR3 coding DNA: TGTGCCAGCAGCTTCCGGGGGGCAGCCTACGAGCAGTACGTC. The chain joins TRBV11-2 to TRBJ2-7; D may be TRBD2 (7 bases). Trimming took off 3 bases at V and 2 bases at J, with 11 bases between the two ends. The CDR3 is made up of 14 amino acids. Germline CDR1 SGHAT, CDR2 FQNNGV.

The chain is built from TRBV6-1 and TRBJ1-2; D not certain. The CDR3 contains 12 residues. The germline CDR1 and CDR2 sequences are MNHNS and SASEGT. V was pared by 10 bases and J by 3 bases, with 12 bases between. CDR3 protein: CATTTGYYGYTF. In DNA, the CDR3 is TGTGCCACCACAACGGGGTACTATGGCTACACCTTC.

The chain couples TRBV10-2 to TRBJ2-3; D might be TRBD2 (6 bases). The CDR3 consists of 15 residues. The V end lost 2 bases, the J end lost 0 bases, and 9 bases lay between the germline ends. CDR1 is WSHSY and CDR2 is SAAADI in the germline V gene. The CDR3 spells CASSEAGRSTDTQYF. Here the CDR3 DNA reads TGCGCCAGCAGTGAGGCGGGGAGAAGCACAGATACGCAGTATTTT.

DNA for the CDR3: TGTGCCAGCAGCGGTCCGGGACAGGGGAGCGGCTACACCTTC. It specifies CASSGPGQGSGYTF. The J gene is TRBJ1-2, the V gene TRBV2; 10 bases line up with TRBD1. V lost 6 bases and J lost 8; bases outside the gene matches: 9. Germline-derived CDR1 and CDR2 are SNHLY and FYNNEI. This CDR3 region has 14 residues.

The J gene is TRBJ1-5, the V gene TRBV6-5, with D unclear. The CDR3 runs 14 residues. Trimming left V 7 bases short and J 6 bases short, with 16 bases between. Germline-derived CDR1 and CDR2 are MNHEY and SVGAGI. CDR3 nucleotides: TGTGCCAGCACTACGCAACCGGAGGGTCAGCCCCAGCATTTT. Encoded protein: CASTTQPEGQPQHF.

The rearrangement joins TRBV3-1 (or the pseudogene TRBV3-2) to TRBJ2-3; no clear D. The germline V gene encodes CDR1 LGHDT and CDR2 YNNKEL (reference sequence). This CDR3 region has 11 residues. V was clipped by 3 bases and J by 5 bases, with 3 bases between them. In DNA form, the CDR3 reads TGTGCCAGCAGCCACATAGATACGCAGTATTTT. Translated, it gives CASSHIDTQYF.

The V call is TRBV7-2, the J call TRBJ2-7, with 7 bases fitting TRBD1. This CDR3 is built from 15 residues. CDR1 is SGHTA, CDR2 FQGNSA, per germline. The V segment lost 5 bases and the J segment 2 bases; nucleotides outside the gene matches: 9. The CDR3 DNA follows: TGTGCCAGCAGCCGCTCGGGGACAGAGCCCTACGAGCAGTACTTC. Its translation is CASSRSGTEPYEQYF.

The V call is TRBV3-1 (or the pseudogene TRBV3-2), the J call TRBJ1-1; 8 bases map to TRBD1. This CDR3 comprises 14 residues. Germline trimming cut 2 bases from V and 6 bases from J; bases unmatched to any gene: 5. The germline gives CDR1 LGHDT, CDR2 YNNKEL (reference sequence). The CDR3: CASSQMQGASEAFF. CDR3 DNA: TGTGCCAGCAGCCAAATGCAGGGGGCCTCTGAAGCTTTCTTT.

The J gene is TRBJ1-5, the V gene TRBV2; no reliable D call. Germline V gene sequence: CDR1 SNHLY, CDR2 FYNNEI. Deletions cut 4 bases from V and 0 bases from J, with 10 bases between. The CDR3 extends over 15 amino acids. In nucleotides, the CDR3 is TGTGCCAGCAGTGGCAGCCACTATAGCAATCAGCCCCAGCATTTT. Residues: CASSGSHYSNQPQHF.

This chain links TRBV11-3 with TRBJ2-7, with D perhaps matching TRBD1 (6 bases). The length of the CDR3 is 14 residues. Germline V gene sequence: CDR1 SGHNT, CDR2 YENEEA. The V end was cut by 6 bases, the J end by 4 bases, with 16 bases between. The CDR3 nucleotides read TGTGCCAGCAGGGGACCGGGACAAGTTTACGAGCAGTACTTC. Protein product: CASRGPGQVYEQYF.

This clone has a handful of counts. The V call is TRBV3-1 (or the pseudogene TRBV3-2), the J call TRBJ1-6, with a possible D match to TRBD1 (6 bases). The CDR3 is made up of 15 amino acids. Between the trimmed V and J ends, which lost 1 base and 4 bases, there was a span of 8 bases. In germline, CDR1 is LGHDT, CDR2 YNNKEL (reference sequence). This chain's CDR3 is CASSQGDIYNSPLHF. CDR3 DNA: TGTGCCAGCAGCCAAGGGGACATTTATAATTCACCCCTCCACTTT.

Here the CDR3 reads CASAGAGNTEAFF. The CDR3 nucleotides are TGTGCTAGTGCAGGGGCCGGAAACACTGAAGCTTTCTTT. The chain uses TRBV12-5 and TRBJ1-1, with D maybe TRBD1 (6 bases). Germline assignment: CDR1 LGHNT and CDR2 FRNRAP. Trimming shortened V by 7 bases and J by 2 bases, and 11 bases separated the two germline ends. The CDR3 contains 13 residues.

V gene TRBV9 combines with J gene TRBJ2-7, with 10 bases that match TRBD2. The CDR3 is made up of 14 amino acids. With 2 bases clipped from V and 4 bases from J, the junction kept 3 bases outside the gene matches. The germline gives CDR1 SGDLS, CDR2 YYNGEE. This chain's CDR3 is CASSVSSGSYEQYF. Here the CDR3 DNA reads TGTGCCAGCAGCGTTTCTAGCGGGAGTTACGAGCAGTACTTC.

The CDR3 DNA sequence: TGCGCCAGCAGTGGACAGTTCAATCAGCCCCAGCATTTT. Its translation is CASSGQFNQPQHF. The gene calls are TRBV10-2 and TRBJ1-5; tentative D call: TRBD1 (5 bases). CDR3 length equals 13 residues. Germline-derived CDR1 and CDR2 are WSHSY and SAAADI. Trimming removed 4 bases from V and 3 bases from J, with 7 bases in between.

The rearrangement links TRBV12-3 or TRBV12-4 to TRBJ1-5, with D perhaps matching TRBD1 (6 bases). CDR3 length: 13 residues. Trimming took 6 bases from V and 7 from J, leaving 13 bases between them. The CDR3 region has the DNA TGTGCCAGCAGCCCTAAGGGGGTCCAGCCCCAGCATTTT. Amino acid sequence: CASSPKGVQPQHF.

The chain joins TRBV19 to TRBJ1-2, with 7 positions matching TRBD1. The V and J ends lost 6 bases and 4 bases, in that order; junction bases with no gene match: 8. Germline-derived CDR1 and CDR2 are LNHDA and SQIVND (reference sequence). The CDR3 is made up of 14 amino acids. In nucleotides, the CDR3 is TGTGCCAGTAGCCCACAGGGGTCGATCTATGGCTACACCTTC. This sequence encodes CASSPQGSIYGYTF.

This clone was detected only once. V gene TRBV11-2 combines with J gene TRBJ2-7, with a weak D call TRBD2 (5 bases). Germline V lookup: CDR1 SGHAT, CDR2 FQNNGV. The CDR3 loop spans 14 amino acids. V dropped 5 bases and J dropped 0 bases, with 11 bases sitting between them. In DNA, the CDR3 is TGTGCCAGCAGCGTGGACTGGAGCTCCTACGAGCAGTACTTC. Protein sequence: CASSVDWSSYEQYF. The entire variable domain, with the rest obtained from reference TRBV11-2 and TRBJ2-7, is as follows: EAGVAQSPRYKIIEKRQSVAFWCNPISGHATLYWYQQILGQGPKLLIQFQNNGVVDDSQLPKDRFSAERLKGVDSTLKIQPAKLEDSAVYLCASSVDWSSYEQYFGPGTRLTVT.

DNA of the CDR3: TGTGCCTGGAGTGTACTGTCCCCAGGGTTTAGCAATCAGCCCCAGCATTTT. Its protein product is CAWSVLSPGFSNQPQHF. The chain employs TRBV30 and TRBJ1-5; possibly TRBD1 for D (5 bases). CDR1 is GTSNPN, CDR2 SVGIG, per germline (reference sequence). The CDR3 has 17 residues. Trimming removed 0 bases from V and 0 bases from J, with 15 bases in between.

This clone turned up a few times. This chain connects TRBV11-3 to TRBJ2-1; TRBD2 agrees at 9 bases. The CDR3 has 15 residues. Germline lookup yields CDR1 SGHNT and CDR2 YENEEA. Trimming removed 1 base from V and 9 bases from J; junction bases left unmatched: 7. The CDR3 reads CASSLGSGGVFEQFF. In DNA, the CDR3 is TGTGCCAGCAGCTTAGGTAGCGGGGGAGTTTTTGAGCAGTTCTTC.

This clone was observed once. The chain recombines TRBV25-1 with TRBJ1-4; 7 positions match TRBD1. In germline, CDR1 is MGHDK, CDR2 SYGVNS. The CDR3 runs to 16 residues. Germline trimming cut 2 bases from V and 8 bases from J; bases unmatched to any gene: 11. The CDR3 spells CASSEPRQGVSEKLFF. The CDR3, as DNA: TGTGCCAGCAGTGAACCGAGACAGGGAGTTTCGGAAAAACTGTTTTTT. The complete variable domain, with remaining parts taken from reference TRBV25-1 and TRBJ1-4, reads EADIYQTPRYLVIGTGKKITLECSQTMGHDKMYWYQQDPGMELHLIHYSYGVNSTEKGDLSSESTVSRIRTEHFPLTLESARPSHTSQYLCASSEPRQGVSEKLFFGSGTQLSVL.